This TCR beta chain originates from a study of cytomegalovirus exposure and HLA in healthy donors. The CDR3 extends over 16 amino acids. V dropped 0 bases and J dropped 4 bases, with 16 bases sitting between them. Germline V gives CDR1 SGDLS, CDR2 YYNGEE. Participants comprised healthy donors of bone marrow. It was with 60 Vbeta and 13 Jbeta primers that the PCR ran. The assay was immunoSEQ multiplex PCR, and TCRdb's table has in-frame clones only and misses some. The table lists under 150,000 clones, 65% to 90% of them singletons, with less than 3.5% in the top ten. This TCR was recovered from a man aged 45-60 years in good health and CMV-seronegative. The sample consisted of PBMCs. The chain links TRBV9 to TRBJ1-1; D ambiguous. The CDR3 is CASSVGNPNSFTEAFF. DNA of the CDR3: TGTGCCAGCAGCGTAGGTAATCCGAACTCATTCACTGAAGCTTTCTTT.